This passage covers 31 T cell receptor beta chains from one sample sequenced in a study of blood T cell repertoires in COVID-19. Clones were sequenced by immunoSEQ multiplex PCR, and TCRdb holds only the in-frame ones, with some missing. The sample consists of 250,000 to 350,000 clones, 80% to 90% of them appearing once. Sequencing used peripheral blood. These receptors originate from a man aged 30-40 years with acute or convalescent COVID-19.

The chain uses TRBV5-4 and TRBJ2-4, with 8 bases lining up with TRBD2. V lost 4 bases, J lost 6 bases, and 6 bases stayed unmatched. The CDR3 consists of 14 residues. Germline-derived CDR1 and CDR2 are SGHNT and YYREEE (reference sequence). Here the CDR3 DNA reads TGTGCCAGCAGCCCCGGGGGGGTGATAAACATTCAGTACTTC. As protein: CASSPGGVINIQYF. The entire variable domain, with the rest obtained from reference TRBV5-4 and TRBJ2-4, is as follows: ETGVTQSPTHLIKTRGQQVTLRCSSQSGHNTVSWYQQALGQGPQFIFQYYREEENGRGNFPPRFSGLQFPNYSSELNVNALELDDSALYLCASSPGGVINIQYFGAGTRLSVL.

The CDR3 DNA is TGCGCCAGCAGCTCCTCTGGGGCCAACGTCCTGACTTTC. Residues: CASSSSGANVLTF. The V and J genes are TRBV10-1 and TRBJ2-6; no firm D call. The germline V and J ends were trimmed by 6 bases and 0 bases, with 3 bases remaining between them. The length of the CDR3 is 13 residues. In germline, CDR1 is WNHNN, CDR2 SYGVQD (reference sequence).

CDR3 DNA sequence: TGTGCCAGCAGGGGGCTAGCGGGAGGGCAATCCAAAAACATTCAGTACTTC. Amino acid sequence: CASRGLAGGQSKNIQYF. V and J are TRBV11-2 and TRBJ2-4; 12 bases line up with TRBD2. This CDR3 is 17 amino acids long. Germline values: CDR1 SGHAT, CDR2 FQNNGV. J gave up 2 bases and V 6 bases, and 8 bases lay outside the gene matches.

This clone was observed a handful of times. The genes are TRBV30 and TRBJ1-3; D is unresolved. CDR1 is GTSNPN and CDR2 is SVGIG in the germline V gene (reference sequence). Trimming stripped 4 bases from V and 0 bases from J, with 10 bases between. This CDR3 region has 14 residues. The CDR3 is CAWNPRTSGNTIYF. The CDR3 bases are TGTGCCTGGAACCCGCGTACCTCTGGAAACACCATATATTTT.

This rearrangement joins TRBV5-1 to TRBJ1-5, with D perhaps TRBD1 (6 bases). Germline CDR1 SGHRS, CDR2 YFSETQ. This CDR3 spans 17 amino acids. Trimming cost V 5 bases and J 2 bases, with 20 bases left between them. The CDR3 nucleotides are TGCGCCAGCAGGCCCCCGACAGGAACGAATTGCAATCAGCCCCAGCATTTT. Its translation is CASRPPTGTNCNQPQHF.

J is TRBJ2-7 and V is TRBV19; 7 bases align to TRBD1. The V and J ends lost 9 bases and 7 bases, in that order; junction bases with no gene match: 12. This CDR3 is built from 13 residues. In germline, CDR1 is LNHDA, CDR2 SQIVND (reference sequence). The CDR3 bases are TGTGCCAGCCAAGGGACAGTAATCCCTGAGCAGTACTTC. Its translation is CASQGTVIPEQYF.

This sequence joins TRBV28 and TRBJ2-7, with 9 bases fitting TRBD2. CDR1 is MDHEN, CDR2 SYDVKM, per germline. This CDR3 spans 15 amino acids. Losses at the gene ends were 8 bases for V and 0 bases for J; bases not matched to a gene: 8. The CDR3 region is CASQRPGLASYEQYF. The CDR3 DNA is TGTGCCAGCCAACGGCCGGGACTAGCCTCCTACGAGCAGTACTTC. Full variable domain (rest looked up from reference TRBV28 and TRBJ2-7): DVKVTQSSRYLVKRTGEKVFLECVQDMDHENMFWYRQDPGLGLRLIYFSYDVKMKEKGDIPEGYSVSREKKERFSLILESASTNQTSMYLCASQRPGLASYEQYFGPGTRLTVT.

The rearrangement uses TRBV11-1 and TRBJ2-1, with 10 nucleotides matching TRBD2. V was pared by 10 bases and J by 12 bases, with 18 bases of the junction left unmatched. The length of the CDR3 is 15 residues. Germline assignment: CDR1 SGHAT and CDR2 FQDESV (reference sequence). CDR3 nucleotides: TGTGCCACCCAGCAACAAGCGGGAGGGGATGGCCGGCAGTTCTTC. Translating gives CATQQQAGGDGRQFF.

The J gene is TRBJ1-5, the V gene TRBV29-1; TRBD1 matches at 7 bases. J was trimmed by 3 bases and V by 4 bases; bases with no gene match: 3. This CDR3 has 13 residues. Per the germline V gene, CDR1 is SQVTM and CDR2 is ANQGSEA. This CDR3 reads CSVAGQPNQPQHF. The CDR3, as DNA: TGCAGCGTTGCGGGACAGCCCAATCAGCCCCAGCATTTT.

The chain combines TRBV5-5 with TRBJ2-7; D call uncertain. This CDR3 has 12 residues. CDR1 is SGHKS and CDR2 is YYEKEE in the germline V gene (reference sequence). V shed 1 base and J shed 3 bases, with 5 bases lying between them. CDR3 region: CASSLYNYEQYF. In nucleotides, the CDR3 is TGTGCCAGCAGCTTGTACAACTACGAGCAGTACTTC.

The rearrangement uses TRBV11-1 and TRBJ2-4, with a weak D call TRBD1 (6 bases). V shed 4 bases and J shed 2 bases, with 9 bases lying between them. Germline V CDR1 and CDR2: SGHAT, FQDESV (reference sequence). The CDR3 totals 14 residues. CDR3 coding DNA: TGTGCCAGCAGCTATACAGGGCCCAAAAACATTCAGTACTTC. Residues: CASSYTGPKNIQYF.

The V call is TRBV24-1, the J call TRBJ2-1; D gene ambiguous. This CDR3 region has 13 residues. Between the trimmed V and J ends, which lost 1 base and 5 bases, there was a span of 5 bases. Germline CDR1 is KGHDR and CDR2 is SFDVKD. The CDR3 protein is CATSDLFNNEQFF. CDR3 nucleotide sequence: TGTGCCACCAGTGATTTATTTAACAATGAGCAGTTCTTC.

The CDR3 protein is CASSLRRRDIQYF. The CDR3, as DNA: TGCGCCAGCAGCTTACGGCGGAGGGACATTCAGTACTTC. V gene TRBV5-1 combines with J gene TRBJ2-4, with a weak D call TRBD2 (6 bases). The CDR3 consists of 13 residues. The ends were cut back, 2 bases at V and 8 bases at J, with 11 bases in the middle. Germline V lookup: CDR1 SGHRS, CDR2 YFSETQ.

This chain connects TRBV7-2 to TRBJ2-1; TRBD2 matches 8 bases. Trimming cost V 4 bases and J 2 bases; bases outside gene matches: 4. Germline V gene data show CDR1 as SGHTA and CDR2 as FQGNSA. The CDR3 length is 15 residues. The CDR3 DNA follows: TGTGCCAGCAGCTACTCGACTAGCGCCTACAATGAGCAGTTCTTC. Translation: CASSYSTSAYNEQFF. Based on the CDR3 plus reference TRBV7-2 and TRBJ2-1, the full variable domain is GAGVSQSPSNKVTEKGKDVELRCDPISGHTALYWYRQSLGQGLEFLIYFQGNSAPDKSGLPSDRFSAERTGGSVSTLTIQRTQQEDSAVYLCASSYSTSAYNEQFFGPGTRLTVL.

The chain carries TRBV28 and TRBJ2-3; D is perhaps TRBD2 (7 bases). V was pared by 4 bases and J by 3 bases, with 20 bases between. Germline values: CDR1 MDHEN, CDR2 SYDVKM. This CDR3 spans 17 amino acids. The CDR3 DNA sequence: TGTGCCAGCAGTTCCTGGGCCCGGGGGGCTGCGACAGATACGCAGTATTTT. Translating gives CASSSWARGAATDTQYF. Looking up the rest from reference TRBV28 and TRBJ2-3 gives the full variable domain: DVKVTQSSRYLVKRTGEKVFLECVQDMDHENMFWYRQDPGLGLRLIYFSYDVKMKEKGDIPEGYSVSREKKERFSLILESASTNQTSMYLCASSSWARGAATDTQYFGPGTRLTVL.

V is TRBV15 and J is TRBJ2-1, with 8 bases lining up with TRBD2. Germline lookup yields CDR1 LNHNV and CDR2 YYDKDF (reference sequence). V lost 2 bases to trimming and J lost 3 bases; unmatched junction nucleotides: 3. The CDR3 extends over 15 amino acids. This chain's CDR3 is CATSRSGLGYNEQFF. CDR3 sequence (DNA): TGTGCCACCAGCAGATCGGGACTAGGCTACAATGAGCAGTTCTTC.

The rearrangement uses TRBV28 and TRBJ1-5; D gene ambiguous. The CDR3 extends over 13 amino acids. Germline V gene lookup returns CDR1 MDHEN and CDR2 SYDVKM. Trimming took 2 bases from V and 4 from J, leaving 6 bases between them. The CDR3 nucleotides are TGTGCCAGCAGTTTAGGCACGAATCAGCCCCAGCATTTT. It yields the protein CASSLGTNQPQHF.

This clone was detected only once. The rearrangement uses TRBV6-5 and TRBJ2-7, with 8 bases fitting TRBD1. This CDR3 has 14 amino acids. V trimming: 2 bases; J trimming: 6 bases; junction bases outside the gene matches: 6. Looked up from germline, CDR1 is MNHEY and CDR2 is SVGAGI. This CDR3 is CASSYRGQGSEQYF. CDR3 coding DNA: TGTGCCAGCAGTTACCGAGGACAGGGCTCCGAGCAGTACTTC.

The chain combines TRBV27 with TRBJ2-5; D unresolved. Per the germline V gene, CDR1 is MNHEY and CDR2 is SMNVEV (reference sequence). The CDR3 is 14 amino acids. V lost 5 bases, J lost 0 bases, and 10 bases lay in between. DNA for the CDR3: TGTGCCAGCAGTCCTTGGGCGTACCAAGAGACCCAGTACTTC. It translates to CASSPWAYQETQYF.

To note about this clone: The sample holds other DNA sequences that translate to the same CDR3. Here the CDR3 DNA reads TGTGCCAGCAGCCCAGGGTCCTCTGGAAACACCATATATTTT. Protein product: CASSPGSSGNTIYF. The rearrangement uses TRBV7-9 and TRBJ1-3; a possible D gene is TRBD1 (5 bases). The germline V and J ends were trimmed by 5 bases and 0 bases, with 8 bases remaining between them. CDR3 length: 14 residues. Germline V gene data show CDR1 as SEHNR and CDR2 as FQNEAQ (reference sequence).

About this clone itself: The same CDR3 also results from other DNA sequences found in this sample. The chain employs TRBV5-5 and TRBJ2-7; 7 bases are a match to TRBD1. The J segment lost 2 bases and the V segment lost 3 bases, leaving 11 bases of the junction unmatched. CDR1 and CDR2 from the germline V gene are SGHKS and YYEKEE (reference sequence). This CDR3 region has 16 residues. The CDR3: CASSSRSDRSPYEQYF. The CDR3 nucleotides are TGTGCCAGCAGCTCTCGCTCGGACAGGTCACCCTACGAGCAGTACTTC.

This clone was observed a handful of times. The chain carries TRBV7-3 and TRBJ2-5, with 7 nucleotides matching TRBD1. The germline gives CDR1 SGHTA, CDR2 FQGTGA. With V trimmed by 1 base and J by 4 bases, 0 bases remained unmatched. The CDR3 contains 13 residues. The DNA for the CDR3 is TGTGCCAGCAGCTTAAACAGGGGAGAGACCCAGTACTTC. It codes for CASSLNRGETQYF.

This chain uses TRBV6-5 with TRBJ2-1; weak D call: TRBD2 (7 bases). This CDR3 has 14 residues. CDR1 is MNHEY and CDR2 is SVGAGI in the germline V gene. The V end was cut by 9 bases, the J end by 6 bases, with 18 bases between. The CDR3 DNA reads as TGTGCCAGTGGGGCGGGGGCCAGGAGCAATGAGCAGTTCTTC. Protein product: CASGAGARSNEQFF.

This chain connects TRBV6-1 to TRBJ2-7; no firm D call. This CDR3 is 13 amino acids long. From germline, CDR1 is MNHNS and CDR2 SASEGT. The germline V and J ends were trimmed by 3 bases and 2 bases, with 8 bases remaining between them. This CDR3 reads CASSEAYTYEQYF. Here the CDR3 DNA reads TGTGCCAGCAGTGAGGCTTACACCTACGAGCAGTACTTC.

The J gene is TRBJ2-1, the V gene TRBV18; 10 bases agree with TRBD1. CDR3 length equals 16 residues. Germline V lookup: CDR1 KGHSH, CDR2 LQKENI. Unmatched junction bases numbered 9, after V lost 1 base and J lost 9 bases. The CDR3 nucleotides read TGTGCCAGCTCACCACTAGGACAGGGGGGTGGTGGTGAGCAGTTCTTC. It is translated as CASSPLGQGGGGEQFF.

V gene TRBV10-3 combines with J gene TRBJ1-6, with D possibly being TRBD1 (5 bases). This CDR3 has 16 residues. The germline V gene encodes CDR1 ENHRY and CDR2 SYGVKD. V lost 0 bases and J 8 bases, leaving 14 bases between the germline ends. The CDR3 DNA reads as TGTGCCATCAGTGAGTCATCGACGACAGCCTATTCACCCCTCCACTTT. Translation: CAISESSTTAYSPLHF.

V usage is TRBV6-5 and J usage is TRBJ1-6; 8 nucleotides match TRBD1. The junction had 6 bases not matched to a gene; V was cut back by 6 bases and J by 8 bases. Germline lookup yields CDR1 MNHEY and CDR2 SVGAGI. The CDR3 is 14 residues long. Here the CDR3 DNA reads TGTGCCAGCAGCCTCGGACAGGGTGATTCACCCCTCCACTTT. Its protein is CASSLGQGDSPLHF.

The CDR3 sequence is CASSPKRRGRDQPQHF. The CDR3 DNA is TGTGCCAGTAGCCCTAAGCGGAGGGGAAGGGATCAGCCCCAGCATTTT. J is TRBJ1-5 and V is TRBV19, with D possibly being TRBD1 (5 bases). The CDR3 totals 16 residues. The ends were cut back, 6 bases at V and 5 bases at J, with 20 bases in the middle. The germline gives CDR1 LNHDA, CDR2 SQIVND (reference sequence).

The V and J genes are TRBV7-2 and TRBJ2-7; possibly TRBD1 for D (6 bases). Deletions cut 5 bases from V and 1 base from J, with 15 bases between. Germline V gene sequence: CDR1 SGHTA, CDR2 FQGNSA. This CDR3 contains 15 residues. The CDR3 DNA reads TGTGCCAGCAGCACCAGGACAGCCAGTTCCTACGAGCAGTACTTC. This gives the protein CASSTRTASSYEQYF.

This chain connects TRBV6-5 to TRBJ1-6; D may be TRBD1 (5 bases). CDR3 size: 16 residues. V dropped 2 bases and J dropped 14 bases, with 22 bases sitting between them. CDR1 is MNHEY and CDR2 is SVGAGI in the germline V gene. The CDR3 sequence: CASSYGAGVAIATLHF. The CDR3 nucleotides are TGTGCCAGCAGTTACGGGGCTGGGGTCGCGATTGCTACCCTCCACTTT.

The chain links TRBV11-2 to TRBJ1-2, with TRBD1 matching 10 bases. From germline, CDR1 is SGHAT and CDR2 FQNNGV. The CDR3 covers 18 residues. The junction had 14 bases not matched to a gene; V was cut back by 5 bases and J by 2 bases. CDR3 coding DNA: TGTGCCAGCAGCCCCACTCGAGGGACAGGGGCCGTGAACTATGGCTACACCTTC. Its translation is CASSPTRGTGAVNYGYTF. Combining the CDR3 with reference TRBV11-2 and TRBJ1-2 gives the whole variable domain EAGVAQSPRYKIIEKRQSVAFWCNPISGHATLYWYQQILGQGPKLLIQFQNNGVVDDSQLPKDRFSAERLKGVDSTLKIQPAKLEDSAVYLCASSPTRGTGAVNYGYTFGSGTRLTVV.